Listed here are 6 T cell receptor beta chains from one sample, sequenced in a study of T cell changes during pregnancy in multiple sclerosis. TCRdb's copy holds only in-frame clones and misses some; the assay was immunoSEQ multiplex PCR. The table records over 100,000 clones, around 90% of them present only once. Source: peripheral blood, taken in the third trimester of pregnancy. The receptors shown here come from a female donor with multiple sclerosis, enrolled in a pregnancy study.

This chain joins TRBV9 and TRBJ2-6; D is uncertain. V was cut by 4 bases and J by 0 bases, with 11 bases left in between. Germline-derived CDR1 and CDR2 are SGDLS and YYNGEE. The CDR3 runs to 16 residues. CDR3 amino acids: CASSRDHSSGANVLTF. The CDR3 nucleotides read TGTGCCAGCAGCCGCGATCATAGCTCTGGGGCCAACGTCCTGACTTTC.

The rearrangement uses TRBV19 and TRBJ2-1, with 9 bases aligning to TRBD2. Per the germline V gene, CDR1 is LNHDA and CDR2 is SQIVND (reference sequence). V was clipped by 8 bases and J by 1 base; unmatched bases: 6. CDR3 length equals 15 residues. CDR3 sequence: CASAVLAGSYNEQFF. DNA of the CDR3: TGTGCCAGTGCCGTCCTAGCGGGATCCTACAATGAGCAGTTCTTC.

As DNA, the CDR3 is TGTGCCAGCAGCCATGGTAGGGGTGGACCTCTTCTGGAGACCCAGTACTTC. Translating it yields CASSHGRGGPLLETQYF. The chain links TRBV5-5 to TRBJ2-5; D might be TRBD1 (5 bases). Germline assignment: CDR1 SGHKS and CDR2 YYEKEE (reference sequence). This CDR3 has 17 amino acids. Trimming left V 4 bases short and J 5 bases short, with 24 bases between.

The sample holds a few counts of this clone. The chain couples TRBV7-8 to TRBJ1-5; 10 bases line up with TRBD1. CDR3 size: 14 residues. The ends lost 4 bases at V and 6 bases at J; junction bases unmatched: 3. Germline CDR1 SGHVS, CDR2 FQNEAQ. The CDR3 DNA is TGTGCCAGCAGCTCGACAGGGGGCGTTCAGCCCCAGCATTTT. It encodes CASSSTGGVQPQHF.

The J gene is TRBJ1-1, the V gene TRBV29-1, with D possibly matching TRBD1 (6 bases). The CDR3 sequence is 11 residues long. The germline gives CDR1 SQVTM, CDR2 ANQGSEA. The V end was cut by 7 bases, the J end by 5 bases, with 11 bases between. The CDR3 bases are TGCAGCGGATCAAGGGGGACTGAAGCTTTCTTT. Translating gives CSGSRGTEAFF. Combining the CDR3 with reference TRBV29-1 and TRBJ1-1 gives the whole variable domain SAVISQKPSRDICQRGTSLTIQCQVDSQVTMMFWYRQQPGQSLTLIATANQGSEATYESGFVIDKFPISRPNLTFSTLTVSNMSPEDSSIYLCSGSRGTEAFFGQGTRLTVV.

This sequence joins TRBV10-3 and TRBJ2-7, with a weak D call TRBD2 (5 bases). Looked up from germline, CDR1 is ENHRY and CDR2 is SYGVKD. The V end was cut by 2 bases, the J end by 3 bases, with 5 bases between. The CDR3 totals 12 residues. The CDR3 DNA follows: TGTGCCATCAGTGAGGGACTCTACGAGCAGTACTTC. Amino acid sequence: CAISEGLYEQYF.